These 6 T cell receptor beta chains were all obtained from the same sample, sequenced in a study of shared clonotypes between healthy human individuals (dated by TCRdb to the early 2020s). The library was made by the immunoSEQ multiplex PCR assay. TCRdb obtained this table from immuneACCESS and retained in-frame rearrangements with V and J assigned. These tables miss some clones; where compared with another copy, unresolved V genes account for less than half of the shortfall, and the remainder is unexplained. The sample data list more than 1.2 million clones, and 98% to 99% of these were observed just once. Roughly 0.35% of the sample is held by the ten biggest clonotypes. Specimen: naive CD4+ T cells sorted from blood. Explained via the paper, the cell subset or site label denotes: CD45RA+ positively selected. The receptors were gathered from a man younger than 40 in good health.

V is TRBV5-1 and J is TRBJ2-7, with 12 bases aligning to TRBD2. The CDR3 has 17 amino acids. Germline loops: CDR1 SGHRS, CDR2 YFSETQ. With 0 bases clipped from V and 1 base from J, the junction kept 5 bases outside the gene matches. The chain's CDR3 is CASSLGLAGAASYEQYF. The CDR3 nucleotides are TGCGCCAGCAGCTTGGGACTAGCGGGAGCAGCGTCCTACGAGCAGTACTTC.

The chain has TRBV28 and TRBJ2-7, with 10 positions matching TRBD1. Looked up from germline, CDR1 is MDHEN and CDR2 is SYDVKM. The CDR3 has 16 residues. With 4 bases clipped from V and 3 bases from J, the junction kept 9 bases outside the gene matches. The CDR3 DNA reads TGTGCCAGCAGTTCACAATGGGGGACAGGGGACTACGAGCAGTACTTC. This sequence encodes CASSSQWGTGDYEQYF.

The gene calls are TRBV7-3 and TRBJ2-7; weak D call: TRBD1 (5 bases). Germline values: CDR1 SGHTA, CDR2 FQGTGA. V lost 2 bases and J lost 6, with 14 bases in between. The CDR3 sequence is 14 residues long. The DNA for the CDR3 is TGTGCCAGCAGCTTAGGTCAGGGAATCGGCGAGCAGTACTTC. Translating gives CASSLGQGIGEQYF.

Remarks on this clone: This sample also contains other DNA sequences that code for the same CDR3. V and J are TRBV9 and TRBJ2-7, with D tentatively TRBD1 (6 bases). This CDR3 comprises 14 residues. Germline CDR1 reads SGDLS; CDR2 reads YYNGEE. The ends were cut back, 3 bases at V and 3 bases at J, with 13 bases in the middle. The CDR3 DNA reads as TGTGCCAGCAGCGCCAGGGGCTCCAGCTACGAGCAGTACTTC. Translation: CASSARGSSYEQYF.

The V and J genes are TRBV27 and TRBJ2-2; 8 bases are shared with TRBD1. The CDR3 is made up of 14 amino acids. Germline V gene data show CDR1 as MNHEY and CDR2 as SMNVEV (reference sequence). Trimming took 5 bases from V and 6 from J; bases not matched to a gene: 5. The CDR3 loop is CASSPRQGSGELFF. CDR3 in DNA: TGTGCCAGCAGTCCCAGACAGGGGTCCGGGGAGCTGTTTTTT.

As DNA, the CDR3 is TGCAGCGAGGCGGGGGGCAGAAGGCAAGAGACCCAGTACTTC. Protein: CSEAGGRRQETQYF. The rearrangement uses TRBV29-1 and TRBJ2-5; 8 bases are shared with TRBD2. The trim removed 7 bases at V and 2 bases at J, leaving 9 bases unmatched. The CDR3 is 14 amino acids. Germline CDR1 SQVTM, CDR2 ANQGSEA.